This T cell receptor (beta chain) emerged from a study of T cells in Graves' hyperthyroidism and ophthalmopathy. RNA transcripts were the template for amplifying TCR beta CDR3 regions. A set of HTBI primers served as the primers for a first-round RT-PCR of the TCR CDR3. Each CDR3 protein gets one entry after TCRdb re-called the multiplex PCR reads with MiXCR. Among 350,000 to 400,000 distinct CDR3 sequences listed, roughly 13% were seen once. Study-level results: Most clonotypes expanded in thyroid above 0.001 were likewise present in blood.

Patients were excluded because of uncontrolled infection, other autoimmune disease, pregnancy or lactation. The PBMCs studied were ones that came from around 10 ml fresh peripheral blood. The ends were cut back, 1 base at V and 9 bases at J, with 10 bases in the middle. From germline, CDR1 is SQVTM and CDR2 ANQGSEA. CDR3 length: 12 residues. Ten or more counts support this clonotype. Its specificity is not known. This chain joins TRBV29-1 and TRBJ2-1; a weak D match, TRBD2 (6 bases). The sequenced material came from blood. This receptor was obtained from a woman aged 55-75 years with Graves' hyperthyroidism. The CDR3 sequence is CSVEVGGSEQFF. DNA for the CDR3: TGCAGCGTTGAAGTGGGGGGATCTGAGCAGTTCTTC.